This T cell receptor beta chain is from a study of shared clonotypes between healthy human individuals (dated by TCRdb to 2018 to 2020). Turning to the overall study: The cohort comprised a couple of women and three men aged 18 to 49 years. To increase sequencing depth and limit assay-specific biases, different laboratories used diverse techniques to prepare libraries and sequence TCR repertoires. For each donor, three plates each were used for CD4 naive and CD4 memory, two plates were used for CD8 naive, and one plate was used for CD8 memory. Between about 0.85 and 9.5 billion PBMCs per donor were obtained by leukapheresis. To estimate repertoire size and how much clonotype sharing occurs between individuals, the study deeply sequenced the blood TCR repertoires of several healthy adults.

As for this clone: Its antigen is currently not known. It has no much larger one-base neighbor in the sample; base qualities were not kept.

The CDR3 starts with the cysteine, ends with the phenylalanine, and has 15 residues. Only the CDR3 region is kept as DNA, spanning 45 bases read in frame from base 1. Trimming removed 3 bases from V and 1 base from J; the gene matches leave 4 bases unexplained. Based on the germline V gene, the CDR1 and CDR2 sequences are MDHEN and SYDVKM. TCR CDR3 regions were amplified from genomic DNA by multiplex PCR using the deep immunoSEQ assay. For each cell subset, the extracted genomic DNA was distributed evenly across all wells of several immunoSEQ 96-well plates, and each plate served as one replicate. For sorted subsets, each replicate PCR was loaded with approximately 0.2 ug genomic DNA, equivalent to about 30,000 T cell genomes. Purified libraries were quantified with a Qubit 3.0 fluorometer, sized on a Bioanalyzer 2100, and re-quantified with the KAPA Library Quantification kit. A separate single-read 150-cycle Illumina NextSeq 550 flow cell was used to sequence each immunoSEQ 96-well plate. The authors' analysis ran thus. The immunoSEQ output contained only junctional sequences without quality scores, so filtering could not match that applied to full-length reads. Sequences were annotated with PyIR, a Python wrapper for IgBLAST v1.9, and V/J genes and CDR3 were assigned using IMGT germline references. Any read was removed if the V/J assignment was weak (E-value above 1e-6), the CDR3 was missing, or the read contained stop codons, out-of-frame junctions, or ambiguous translated residues. V3J clonotypes were defined as sequences sharing the same inferred V gene, J gene, and CDR3 amino acid sequence. Percentage overlap between repertoires was calculated by dividing the number of shared unique clonotypes by the size of the smaller repertoire. Richness of each repertoire was evaluated using RTK rarefaction, the Chao1 estimator, and Recon v2.1 estimates of unobserved clonotypes. Generation probabilities were computed with OLGA for all TCRbeta clonotypes obtained by the gDNA method from several donors. TCRdb carries this immuneACCESS record with in-frame sequences only. Its versions omit some clonotypes, under half of them owing to an unresolved V gene in the studies checked, with the rest unexplained. The V and J calls and clone size are taken from that table; D and trimming were inferred from the DNA. The sample includes some 700,000 clones, with 90% observed a single time. Clones ranked in the top ten supply approximately 35% of the sample.

Beyond this particular receptor, the publication reports: Sampling was restricted to blood, and TCR repertoires in tissues likely differ from the TCR repertoires found in blood. The genetic and exposure-history diversity represented was limited by the small number of donors. Larger estimated clonotype richness was generally found for naive subsets than for memory subsets. Rarefaction of sorted-subset datasets indicated incomplete sequencing despite the large sequencing depth. Sharing across a few donors was observed for approximately 5% of naive CD4, around 3.5% of naive CD8, about 2.3% of memory CD4, and roughly 0.4% of memory CD8 clonotypes. Clonotypes shared by all four sorted-subset donors showed higher generation probabilities than non-shared clonotypes. Based on pairwise subsampling, the degree of clonotype sharing among donors was expected to be affected by sequencing depth.

Donors were healthy HIV-negative adults with no recently reported acute infections or vaccinations. Every donor was a Caucasian adult living in Nashville, Tennessee, USA. CD8 memory samples consisted of magnetically selected CD45RO+ cells combined with CCR7-negative CD45RA+ effector memory (TemRA) cells. After blood collection by leukapheresis, PBMCs were isolated using Ficoll-Histopaque density gradient centrifugation and then cryopreserved in the vapor phase of liquid nitrogen. Purity and quantity of every magnetically sorted T cell population were checked by analytical flow cytometry. Genomic DNA was isolated from each sorted fraction and quantified by UV absorbance on a Nanodrop 2000c.

What was sequenced was memory CD8+ T cells from PBMCs. The cell subset or site label, as the study defines it: CD45RO+ cells pooled with CCR7-negative TemRA cells. This receptor was identified in a man between 18 and 29 years old in good health. Some clones in this sample may be carry-over from other donors' samples. Here the chain combines TRBV28 and TRBJ2-3, and TRBD2 matches 7 of the central bases. The nucleotide sequence is TGTGCCAGCAGTTTCTTGGCGGGAGGCACAGATACGCAGTATTTT. Its amino acids are CASSFLAGGTDTQYF.